The 32 T cell receptor beta chains below all came from one sample that was sequenced in a study of T cells in Graves' hyperthyroidism and ophthalmopathy. Authors of the study amplified TCR beta CDR3 regions from RNA transcripts. Primed by the HTBI set, a first-round RT-PCR was run on the TCR CDR3. In TCRdb, the multiplex PCR reads were re-called with MiXCR into one record per CDR3 protein. This table has 390,000 or so distinct CDR3 sequences, approximately 14% appearing once. What was sequenced was blood. These receptors originate from a man younger than 35 with Graves' ophthalmopathy.

This clonotype was seen a handful of times. The chain has TRBV6-5 and TRBJ2-2; 10 bases match TRBD2. This CDR3 spans 16 amino acids. Unmatched junction bases numbered 3, after V lost 2 bases and J lost 3 bases. Germline CDR1 and CDR2: MNHEY and SVGAGI. Here the CDR3 DNA reads TGTGCCAGCAGTTACGTAGCGGGAGGTTACACCGGGGAGCTGTTTTTT. Residues: CASSYVAGGYTGELFF.

This clonotype was found many times. The chain recombines TRBV29-1 with TRBJ2-3; D possibly corresponds to TRBD1 (6 bases). Germline V gene lookup returns CDR1 SQVTM and CDR2 ANQGSEA. Trimming took 5 bases from V and 2 from J, leaving 14 bases between them. The CDR3 covers 14 residues. This chain's CDR3 is CSVWTEDLTDTQYF. CDR3 in DNA: TGCAGCGTTTGGACAGAAGACCTCACAGATACGCAGTATTTT.

In this sample, this clonotype turned up many times. The chain uses TRBV11-2 and TRBJ2-1; 7 positions agree with TRBD2. The CDR3 spans 15 residues. The germline gives CDR1 SGHAT, CDR2 FQNNGV. V was clipped by 1 base and J by 6 bases; unmatched bases: 6. The CDR3 sequence is CASSLVELAVNEQFF. The CDR3 DNA reads TGTGCCAGCAGCTTAGTGGAGCTAGCGGTCAATGAGCAGTTCTTC.

This clonotype was picked up many times. The genes are TRBV30 and TRBJ1-1, with TRBD1 matching 8 bases. Germline trimming cut 0 bases from V and 11 bases from J; bases unmatched to any gene: 5. Germline CDR1 and CDR2: GTSNPN and SVGIG (reference sequence). CDR3 size: 12 residues. Here the CDR3 DNA reads TGTGCCTGGAGTGTACAGGGGGTATGGGCTTTCTTT. This codes for CAWSVQGVWAFF. The full variable domain, with the rest looked up from reference TRBV30 and TRBJ1-1, is SQTIHQWPATLVQPVGSPLSLECTVEGTSNPNLYWYRQAAGRGLQLLFYSVGIGQISSEVPQNLSASRPQDRQFILSSKKLLLSDSGFYLCAWSVQGVWAFFGQGTRLTVV.

This clonotype was counted ten times or more. The chain couples TRBV5-1 to TRBJ2-7, with D possibly being TRBD2 (6 bases). V lost 5 bases and J 4 bases, leaving 13 bases between the germline ends. Germline lookup yields CDR1 SGHRS and CDR2 YFSETQ. CDR3 length equals 13 residues. The chain's CDR3 is CASSSGDTYEQYF. In nucleotides, the CDR3 is TGCGCCAGCAGTTCGGGAGATACATACGAGCAGTACTTC.

This chain links TRBV3-1 with TRBJ2-6; the D is unclear. V was clipped by 2 bases and J by 3 bases, with 5 bases between them. This CDR3 has 14 residues. Germline loops: CDR1 LGHDT, CDR2 YNNKEL (reference sequence). The CDR3 nucleotides are TGTGCCAGCAGCCAACCGGGTGGGGCCAACGTCCTGACTTTC. Translating it yields CASSQPGGANVLTF.

The rearrangement joins TRBV4-1 to TRBJ2-7; D assignment may be TRBD1 or TRBD2 (5 bases each). Trimming took off 4 bases at V and 5 bases at J, with 18 bases between the two ends. The V gene's germline CDR1 is MGHRA and CDR2 YSYEKL. The CDR3 runs to 15 residues. CDR3 nucleotides: TGCGCCAGCAGCCTCCAAAACCGAGGGGATAACGAGCAGTACTTC. This translates into CASSLQNRGDNEQYF.

Ten or more counts support this clonotype. The chain has TRBV13 and TRBJ2-7; D gene uncertain. V lost 2 bases to trimming and J lost 1 base, with 9 bases between them. The V gene's germline CDR1 is PRHDT and CDR2 FYEKMQ (reference sequence). CDR3 length: 14 residues. CDR3 DNA sequence: TGTGCCAGCAGCTTATTGGTCACATCCTACGAGCAGTACTTC. Amino acids: CASSLLVTSYEQYF.

This clonotype was detected many times. The rearrangement links TRBV10-1 to TRBJ2-1, with 9 bases lining up with TRBD1. Trimming cost V 7 bases and J 5 bases; bases outside gene matches: 18. CDR1 and CDR2 (germline): WNHNN, SYGVQD (reference sequence). CDR3 length: 18 amino acids. This CDR3 is CASIAGTRQGEGDNEQFF. The CDR3 coding sequence is TGCGCCAGCATTGCGGGAACTCGACAGGGGGAGGGGGACAATGAGCAGTTCTTC.

This clonotype was observed at least ten times. The gene calls are TRBV3-1 and TRBJ1-5; possibly TRBD1 for D (6 bases). This CDR3 spans 14 amino acids. V lost 5 bases and J 4 bases, leaving 12 bases between the germline ends. The V gene's germline CDR1 is LGHDT and CDR2 YNNKEL (reference sequence). The CDR3 loop is CASSEGVGNQPQHF. Written as DNA, the CDR3 is TGTGCCAGCAGCGAGGGGGTAGGTAATCAGCCCCAGCATTTT.

This clonotype has ten or more counts. The chain couples TRBV3-1 to TRBJ2-3; D call uncertain. This CDR3 region has 15 residues. The ends were cut back, 4 bases at V and 2 bases at J, with 13 bases in the middle. Germline-derived CDR1 and CDR2 are LGHDT and YNNKEL (reference sequence). This CDR3 is CASSRAGRTTDTQYF. The CDR3, as DNA: TGTGCCAGCAGCCGTGCCGGGCGGACCACAGATACGCAGTATTTT.

This clonotype came up many times. This sequence joins TRBV19 and TRBJ1-2, with a possible D match to TRBD1 (6 bases). The CDR3 sequence is 14 residues long. V was clipped by 3 bases and J by 4 bases, with 12 bases between them. Germline loops: CDR1 LNHDA, CDR2 SQIVND (reference sequence). DNA of the CDR3: TGTGCCAGTAGTATGAGGGGGGAAGTCTATGGCTACACCTTC. The encoded protein is CASSMRGEVYGYTF.

CDR3 residues: CASSPQGMDYEQYF. The CDR3 nucleotides read TGTGCCAGCAGCCCGCAGGGGATGGACTACGAGCAGTACTTC. V usage is TRBV3-1 and J usage is TRBJ2-7; D possibly corresponds to TRBD1 (6 bases). The CDR3 contains 14 residues. Germline V CDR1 and CDR2: LGHDT, YNNKEL (reference sequence). V dropped 4 bases and J dropped 3 bases, with 13 bases sitting between them.

This clonotype has only a few counts. V usage is TRBV6-1 and J usage is TRBJ1-5; a possible D gene is TRBD1 (5 bases). Looked up from germline, CDR1 is MNHNS and CDR2 is SASEGT. The V and J ends lost 6 bases and 4 bases respectively, with 10 bases between them. CDR3 size: 13 residues. The CDR3 loop is CASRPHRNQPQHF. CDR3 coding DNA: TGTGCCAGCAGACCCCACAGGAATCAGCCCCAGCATTTT.

This clonotype appeared many times. This rearrangement joins TRBV18 to TRBJ1-4; D is unresolved. Germline lookup yields CDR1 KGHSH and CDR2 LQKENI. Trimming left V 1 base short and J 8 bases short, with 11 bases between. CDR3 length equals 14 residues. The DNA for the CDR3 is TGTGCCAGCTCACCACTGGGAAGGCAGGAAAAACTGTTTTTT. This codes for CASSPLGRQEKLFF.

This clonotype was recorded at least ten times. V usage is TRBV20-1 and J usage is TRBJ2-7, with D perhaps TRBD1 (6 bases). Germline V gives CDR1 DFQATT, CDR2 SNEGSKA (reference sequence). V lost 3 bases and J 4 bases, leaving 13 bases between the germline ends. The CDR3 runs to 13 residues. The DNA for the CDR3 is TGCAGTGCTAGGGGGGACCAGGGGTACGAGCAGTACTTC. This codes for CSARGDQGYEQYF.

This clonotype was counted at least ten times. V and J are TRBV14 and TRBJ1-1, with 9 bases fitting TRBD1. CDR3 length: 15 amino acids. Germline loops: CDR1 SGHDN, CDR2 FVKESK. Germline trimming cut 0 bases from V and 12 bases from J; bases unmatched to any gene: 11. The DNA for the CDR3 is TGTGCCAGCAGCCAAGACCACGGACAGGGGACCTCAACTTTCTTT. It codes for CASSQDHGQGTSTFF.

This clonotype has only a few counts. The chain combines TRBV12-3 or TRBV12-4 with TRBJ1-4, with 9 bases aligning to TRBD1. The CDR3 loop spans 15 amino acids. J lost 7 bases, V lost 5 bases, and 8 bases had no gene match. CDR3 loop: CASSADRGRREKLFF. DNA of the CDR3: TGTGCCAGCAGTGCGGACAGGGGACGCCGTGAAAAACTGTTTTTT.

This chain joins TRBV5-1 and TRBJ2-3; 12 bases fit TRBD2. The CDR3 sequence is 15 residues long. Per the germline V gene, CDR1 is SGHRS and CDR2 is YFSETQ. Trimming removed 4 bases from V and 3 bases from J; junction bases left unmatched: 3. The CDR3 is CASSLAGGETDTQYF. The CDR3 nucleotides read TGCGCCAGCAGCCTAGCGGGGGGGGAGACAGATACGCAGTATTTT.

Notes on this clonotype: One end of the junction varies from germline; a read error may be responsible. The rearrangement uses TRBV18 and TRBJ1-1, with TRBD1 matching over 8 bases. The CDR3 has 14 residues. Germline CDR1 KGHSH, CDR2 LQKENI. In DNA, the CDR3 is TGTGCCGGCTCAGCACAGGGGGGAAACACTGAAGCTTTCTTT. This codes for CAGSAQGGNTEAFF.

This clonotype was seen many times. The gene calls are TRBV12-3 or TRBV12-4 and TRBJ2-6; D is ambiguous. The CDR3 totals 13 residues. Trimming took 5 bases from V and 0 from J, leaving 2 bases between them. The DNA of the CDR3 is TGTGCCAGCAGTGCCTCTGGGGCCAACGTCCTGACTTTC. Protein: CASSASGANVLTF.

This clonotype was counted only a few times. The chain recombines TRBV7-9 with TRBJ1-1; D possibly corresponds to TRBD1 (5 bases). Germline CDR1 is SEHNR and CDR2 is FQNEAQ (reference sequence). The CDR3 contains 14 residues. V lost 11 bases and J 1 base, leaving 17 bases between the germline ends. CDR3 residues: CAYGDGGGNTEAFF. In nucleotides, the CDR3 is TGTGCCTACGGGGACGGGGGAGGGAACACTGAAGCTTTCTTT.

There are many counts of this clonotype. This chain joins TRBV11-2 and TRBJ2-7, with unresolved D. Germline CDR1 and CDR2: SGHAT and FQNNGV. V was trimmed by 1 base and J by 4 bases, leaving 8 bases between them. The CDR3 runs to 13 residues. The CDR3 loop is CASSLGESYEQYF. The CDR3 DNA reads TGTGCCAGCAGCTTAGGAGAGTCATACGAGCAGTACTTC.

Comments on this clonotype: One base away lies a much larger clone, so this may be a sequencing read error. The chain couples TRBV24-1 to TRBJ2-3; D gene ambiguous. Germline CDR1 KGHDR, CDR2 SFDVKD. This CDR3 spans 15 amino acids. The CDR3 region has the DNA TGTGCCACCAGTGGTTTGCCCGACGTTACAGATACGCAGTATTTT. Encoded protein: CATSGLPDVTDTQYF.

This clonotype has at least ten counts. This chain connects TRBV12-3 or TRBV12-4 to TRBJ2-1; TRBD2 agrees at 10 bases. V trimming: 4 bases; J trimming: 12 bases; junction bases outside the gene matches: 12. The CDR3 is made up of 15 amino acids. The CDR3 sequence is CASSSQPLAGDWQFF. The DNA for the CDR3 is TGTGCCAGCAGTTCCCAGCCCCTAGCGGGAGATTGGCAGTTCTTC.

The table lists this clonotype with many counts. The chain carries TRBV30 and TRBJ1-1; D is unresolved. V shed 4 bases and J shed 1 base, with 10 bases lying between them. The CDR3 consists of 13 residues. CDR1 GTSNPN and CDR2 SVGIG come from the germline V gene (reference sequence). The CDR3 is CAWTLNENTEAFF. The CDR3 coding sequence is TGTGCCTGGACCCTAAACGAGAACACTGAAGCTTTCTTT.

V usage is TRBV9 and J usage is TRBJ1-4, with no clear D. V lost 5 bases and J lost 6, with 14 bases in between. Germline loops: CDR1 SGDLS, CDR2 YYNGEE. CDR3 length equals 14 residues. In nucleotides, the CDR3 is TGTGCCAGCAGTGAGGAAGAGGGAGATGAAAAACTGTTTTTT. This gives the protein CASSEEEGDEKLFF.

This clonotype showed up just a few times. The V call is TRBV6-1, the J call TRBJ1-1; no clear D gene. Germline V gene lookup returns CDR1 MNHNS and CDR2 SASEGT. V was clipped by 4 bases and J by 3 bases, with 6 bases between them. The CDR3 totals 12 residues. This CDR3 is CASSGADTEAFF. Here the CDR3 DNA reads TGTGCCAGCAGTGGGGCAGACACTGAAGCTTTCTTT.

This clonotype was found many times. The chain employs TRBV3-1 and TRBJ1-2; D uncertain. This CDR3 is built from 13 residues. Trimming removed 7 bases from V and 3 bases from J, with 12 bases in between. Germline V gene sequence: CDR1 LGHDT, CDR2 YNNKEL (reference sequence). The CDR3 DNA reads TGTGCCAGCACCAGTGCTGTACACTATGGCTACACCTTC. The encoded protein is CASTSAVHYGYTF.

This clonotype has ten or more counts. CDR3 DNA: TGTGCCAGCAGGAGGGGATGGAGTGATGAGCAGTTCTTC. Amino acid sequence: CASRRGWSDEQFF. The chain recombines TRBV6-1 with TRBJ2-1; D assignment may be TRBD1 or TRBD2 (5 bases each). Germline CDR1 is MNHNS and CDR2 is SASEGT. The ends were cut back, 6 bases at V and 8 bases at J, with 14 bases in the middle. The length of the CDR3 is 13 residues.

This clonotype was recorded a few times. The chain has TRBV9 and TRBJ2-1; D might be TRBD1 (7 bases). The germline CDR1 and CDR2 sequences are SGDLS and YYNGEE. The CDR3 extends over 16 amino acids. V was trimmed by 3 bases and J by 12 bases, leaving 25 bases between them. The CDR3 DNA sequence: TGTGCCAGCAGCGAGGGGGCCGGGACTCAGCCTCAGGGGCAGTTCTTC. It encodes CASSEGAGTQPQGQFF. Complete variable domain (other parts from reference TRBV9 and TRBJ2-1): DSGVTQTPKHLITATGQRVTLRCSPRSGDLSVYWYQQSLDQGLQFLIQYYNGEERAKGNILERFSAQQFPDLHSELNLSSLELGDSALYFCASSEGAGTQPQGQFFGPGTRLTVL.

There are a few counts of this clonotype. The rearrangement links TRBV7-9 to TRBJ2-1; 10 bases are a match to TRBD2. The V and J ends lost 5 bases and 6 bases, in that order; junction bases with no gene match: 16. The germline V gene encodes CDR1 SEHNR and CDR2 FQNEAQ (reference sequence). CDR3 length equals 18 residues. The DNA of the CDR3 is TGTGCCAGCAGCCCCGGGACTAGCGTTCAGTTTTACATCAATGAGCAGTTCTTC. Translated: CASSPGTSVQFYINEQFF.